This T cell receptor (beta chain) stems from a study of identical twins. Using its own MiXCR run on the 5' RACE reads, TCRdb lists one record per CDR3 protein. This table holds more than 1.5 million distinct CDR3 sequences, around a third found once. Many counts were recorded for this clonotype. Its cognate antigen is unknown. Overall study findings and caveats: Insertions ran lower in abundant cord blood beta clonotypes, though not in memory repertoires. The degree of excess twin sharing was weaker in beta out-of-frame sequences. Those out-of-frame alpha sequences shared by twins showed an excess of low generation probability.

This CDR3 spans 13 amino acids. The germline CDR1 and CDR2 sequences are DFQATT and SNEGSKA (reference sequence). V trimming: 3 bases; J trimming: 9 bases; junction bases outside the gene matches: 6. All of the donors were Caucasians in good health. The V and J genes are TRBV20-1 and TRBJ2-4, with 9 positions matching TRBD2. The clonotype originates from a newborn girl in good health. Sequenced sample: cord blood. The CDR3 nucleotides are TGCAGTGCTAGGGGGTCTAGCGGGACCATTCAGTACTTC. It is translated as CSARGSSGTIQYF.